This T cell receptor beta chain stems from a study of blood T cell repertoires in COVID-19. For the study at large: Samples representing acute and convalescent COVID-19 were sourced from the United States, Italy and Spain.

TCRdb's table, derived via immunoSEQ multiplex PCR, lists solely in-frame clones and lacks some. The table has around 120,000 clones, around four fifths seen once; the top ten hold approximately 25%. Losses at the gene ends were 2 bases for V and 0 bases for J; bases not matched to a gene: 4. Looked up from germline, CDR1 is MDHEN and CDR2 is SYDVKM. CDR3 length: 16 residues. The chain employs TRBV28 and TRBJ1-1, with TRBD1 identical over 9 bases. Source material: peripheral blood. This clonotype was sampled from a human donor in a cohort sampled during active COVID-19. The CDR3 nucleotides are TGTGCCAGCAGTTTACGGACAGGGGAACTGAACACTGAAGCTTTCTTT. Amino acid sequence: CASSLRTGELNTEAFF.